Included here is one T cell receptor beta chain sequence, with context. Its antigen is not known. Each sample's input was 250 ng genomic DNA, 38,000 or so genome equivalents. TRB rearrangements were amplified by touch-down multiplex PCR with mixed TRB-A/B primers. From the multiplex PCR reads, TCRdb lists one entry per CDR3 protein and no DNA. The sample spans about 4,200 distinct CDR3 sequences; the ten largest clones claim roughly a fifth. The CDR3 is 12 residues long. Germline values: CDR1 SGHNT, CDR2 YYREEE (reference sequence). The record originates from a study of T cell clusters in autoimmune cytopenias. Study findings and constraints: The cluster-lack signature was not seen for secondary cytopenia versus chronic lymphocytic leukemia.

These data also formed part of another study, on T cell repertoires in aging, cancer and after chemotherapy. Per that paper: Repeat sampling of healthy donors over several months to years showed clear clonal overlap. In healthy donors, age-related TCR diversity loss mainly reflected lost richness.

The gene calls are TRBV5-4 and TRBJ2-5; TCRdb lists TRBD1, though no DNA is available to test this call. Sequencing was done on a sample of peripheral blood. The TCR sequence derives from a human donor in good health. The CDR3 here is CVMVPGDETQYF.